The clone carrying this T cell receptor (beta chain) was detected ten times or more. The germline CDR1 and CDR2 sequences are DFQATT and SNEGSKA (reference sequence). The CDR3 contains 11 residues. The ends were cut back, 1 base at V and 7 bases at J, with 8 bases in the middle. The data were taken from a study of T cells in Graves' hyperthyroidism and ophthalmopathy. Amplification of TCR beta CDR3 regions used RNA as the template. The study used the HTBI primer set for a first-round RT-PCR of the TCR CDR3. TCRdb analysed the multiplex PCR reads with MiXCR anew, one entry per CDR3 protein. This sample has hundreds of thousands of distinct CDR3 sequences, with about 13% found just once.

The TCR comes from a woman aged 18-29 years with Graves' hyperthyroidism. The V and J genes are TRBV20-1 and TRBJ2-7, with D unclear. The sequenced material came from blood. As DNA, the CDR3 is TGCAGTGCTAGAGGAATGGCAGAGCAGTACTTC. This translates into CSARGMAEQYF.